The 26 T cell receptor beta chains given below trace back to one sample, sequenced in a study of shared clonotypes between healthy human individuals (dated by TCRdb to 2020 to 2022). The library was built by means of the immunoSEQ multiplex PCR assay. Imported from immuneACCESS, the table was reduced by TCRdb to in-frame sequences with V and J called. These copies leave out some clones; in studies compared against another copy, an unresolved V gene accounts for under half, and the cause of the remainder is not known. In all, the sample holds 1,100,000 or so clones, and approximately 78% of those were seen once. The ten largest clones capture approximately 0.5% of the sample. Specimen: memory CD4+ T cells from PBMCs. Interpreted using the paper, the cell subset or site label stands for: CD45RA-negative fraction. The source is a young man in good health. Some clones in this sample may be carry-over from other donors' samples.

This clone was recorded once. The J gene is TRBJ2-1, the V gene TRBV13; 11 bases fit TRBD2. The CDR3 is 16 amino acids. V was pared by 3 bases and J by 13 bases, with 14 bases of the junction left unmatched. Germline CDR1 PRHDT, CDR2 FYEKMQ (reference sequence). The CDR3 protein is CASSLGASGRREYQFF. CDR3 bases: TGTGCCAGCAGCTTGGGGGCTAGCGGGAGGCGCGAATACCAGTTCTTC.

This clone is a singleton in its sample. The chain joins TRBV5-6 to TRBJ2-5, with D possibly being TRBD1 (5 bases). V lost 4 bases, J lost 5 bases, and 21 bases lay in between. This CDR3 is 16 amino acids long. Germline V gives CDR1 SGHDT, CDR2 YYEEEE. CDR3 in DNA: TGTGCCAGCAGCCTAACCCGAAGGCAGGGTCTGGAGACCCAGTACTTC. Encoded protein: CASSLTRRQGLETQYF.

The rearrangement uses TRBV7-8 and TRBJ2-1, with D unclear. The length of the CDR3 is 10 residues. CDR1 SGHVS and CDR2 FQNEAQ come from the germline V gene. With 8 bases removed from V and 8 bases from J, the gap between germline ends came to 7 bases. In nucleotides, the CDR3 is TGTGCCAGCGGTACCTATGAGCAGTTCTTC. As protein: CASGTYEQFF.

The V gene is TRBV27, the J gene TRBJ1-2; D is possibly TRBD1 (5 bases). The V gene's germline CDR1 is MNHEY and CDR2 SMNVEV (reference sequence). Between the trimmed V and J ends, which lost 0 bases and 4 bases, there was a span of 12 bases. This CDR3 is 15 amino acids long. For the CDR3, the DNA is TGTGCCAGCAGTTTATCAGGGGTGAGGAGCTATGGCTACACCTTC. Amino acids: CASSLSGVRSYGYTF.

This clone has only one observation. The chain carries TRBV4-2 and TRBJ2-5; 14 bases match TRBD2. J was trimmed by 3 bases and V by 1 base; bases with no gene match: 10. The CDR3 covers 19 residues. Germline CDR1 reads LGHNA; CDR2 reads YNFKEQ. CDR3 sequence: CASSQGVGTSGRREETQYF. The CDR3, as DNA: TGTGCCAGCAGCCAAGGTGTTGGGACTAGCGGGAGACGAGAAGAGACCCAGTACTTC.

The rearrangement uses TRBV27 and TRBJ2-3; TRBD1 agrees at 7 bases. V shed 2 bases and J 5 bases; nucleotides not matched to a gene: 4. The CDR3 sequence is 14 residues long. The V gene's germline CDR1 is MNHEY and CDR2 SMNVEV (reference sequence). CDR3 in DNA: TGTGCCAGCAGTTTAGGGACAGAAGGAGATACGCAGTATTTT. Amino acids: CASSLGTEGDTQYF.

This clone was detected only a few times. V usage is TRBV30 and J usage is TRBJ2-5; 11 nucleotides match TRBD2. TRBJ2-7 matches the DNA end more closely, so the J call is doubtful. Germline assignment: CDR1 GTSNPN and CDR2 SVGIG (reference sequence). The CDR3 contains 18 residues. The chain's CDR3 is CAWSRKARGTSGGYEQYF. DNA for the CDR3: TGTGCCTGGAGTAGGAAGGCCCGCGGTACTAGCGGGGGCTACGAGCAGTACTTC.

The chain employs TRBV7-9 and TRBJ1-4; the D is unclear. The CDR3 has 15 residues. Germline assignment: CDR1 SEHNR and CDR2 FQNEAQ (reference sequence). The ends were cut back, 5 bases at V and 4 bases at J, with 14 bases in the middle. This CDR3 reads CASSPSTTVNEKLFF. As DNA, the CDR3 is TGTGCCAGCAGCCCCAGTACAACAGTTAATGAAAAACTGTTTTTT.

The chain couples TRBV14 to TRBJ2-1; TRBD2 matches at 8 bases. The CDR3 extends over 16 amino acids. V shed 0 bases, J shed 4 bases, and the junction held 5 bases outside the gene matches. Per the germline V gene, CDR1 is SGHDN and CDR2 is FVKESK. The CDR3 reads CASSQEKASGYNEQFF. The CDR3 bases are TGTGCCAGCAGCCAAGAGAAAGCTAGCGGGTACAATGAGCAGTTCTTC.

The CDR3 loop reads CSARTGRGGANVLTF. The CDR3 DNA sequence: TGCAGCGCCAGGACAGGGAGAGGTGGGGCCAACGTCCTGACTTTC. The chain recombines TRBV29-1 with TRBJ2-6, with TRBD1 matching 8 bases. There are 15 residues in the CDR3. The trim removed 7 bases at V and 3 bases at J, leaving 8 bases unmatched. Per germline, CDR1 SQVTM and CDR2 ANQGSEA. Complete variable domain (other parts from reference TRBV29-1 and TRBJ2-6): SAVISQKPSRDICQRGTSLTIQCQVDSQVTMMFWYRQQPGQSLTLIATANQGSEATYESGFVIDKFPISRPNLTFSTLTVSNMSPEDSSIYLCSARTGRGGANVLTFGAGSRLTVL.

The CDR3 sequence is CASSLIGGANTDTQYF. DNA for the CDR3: TGTGCCAGCAGCTTAATAGGGGGGGCCAACACAGATACGCAGTATTTT. V and J are TRBV7-3 and TRBJ2-3; weak D call: TRBD2 (7 bases). The CDR3 consists of 16 residues. Germline V gene data show CDR1 as SGHTA and CDR2 as FQGTGA. V was cut by 1 base and J by 2 bases, with 13 bases left in between.

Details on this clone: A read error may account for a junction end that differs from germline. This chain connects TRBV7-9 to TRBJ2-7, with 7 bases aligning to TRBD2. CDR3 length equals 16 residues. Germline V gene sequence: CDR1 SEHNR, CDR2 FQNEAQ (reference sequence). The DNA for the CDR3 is TGTGCCAGCAGCCTAGCTCGGGGAGGGCCCTACTACGAGCAGTACTTC. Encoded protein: CASSLARGGPYYEQYF.

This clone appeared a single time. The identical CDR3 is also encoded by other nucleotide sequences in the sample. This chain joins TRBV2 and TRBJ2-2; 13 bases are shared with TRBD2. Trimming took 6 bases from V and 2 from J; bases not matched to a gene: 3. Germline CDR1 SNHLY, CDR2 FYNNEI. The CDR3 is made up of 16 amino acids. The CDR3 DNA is TGTGCCAGCAGAGGGACTAGCGGGGCTAACACCGGGGAGCTGTTTTTT. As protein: CASRGTSGANTGELFF.

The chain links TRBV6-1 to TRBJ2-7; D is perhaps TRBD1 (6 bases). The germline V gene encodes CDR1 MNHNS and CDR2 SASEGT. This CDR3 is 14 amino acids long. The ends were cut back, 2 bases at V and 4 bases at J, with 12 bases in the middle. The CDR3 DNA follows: TGTGCCAGCAGTGAACTGTCAGGGGTGTACGAGCAGTACTTC. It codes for CASSELSGVYEQYF.

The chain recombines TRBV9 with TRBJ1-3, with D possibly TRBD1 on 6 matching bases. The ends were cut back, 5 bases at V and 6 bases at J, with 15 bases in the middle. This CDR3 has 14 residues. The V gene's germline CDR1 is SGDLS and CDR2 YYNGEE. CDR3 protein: CASRPGGQLNTIYF. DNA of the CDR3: TGTGCCAGCAGGCCAGGCGGACAGTTAAACACCATATATTTT.

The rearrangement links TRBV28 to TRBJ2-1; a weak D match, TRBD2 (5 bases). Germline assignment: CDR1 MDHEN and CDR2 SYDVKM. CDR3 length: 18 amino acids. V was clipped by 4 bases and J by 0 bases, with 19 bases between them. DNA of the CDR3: TGTGCCAGCAGTTCCCTTCGGAGCGGCCGTGGCTCCTACAATGAGCAGTTCTTC. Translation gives CASSSLRSGRGSYNEQFF.

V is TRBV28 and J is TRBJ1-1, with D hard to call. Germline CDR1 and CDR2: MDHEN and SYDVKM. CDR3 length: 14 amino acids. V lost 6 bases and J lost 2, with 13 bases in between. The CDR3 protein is CASRPYNANTEAFF. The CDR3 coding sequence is TGTGCCAGCAGGCCTTACAACGCAAACACTGAAGCTTTCTTT.

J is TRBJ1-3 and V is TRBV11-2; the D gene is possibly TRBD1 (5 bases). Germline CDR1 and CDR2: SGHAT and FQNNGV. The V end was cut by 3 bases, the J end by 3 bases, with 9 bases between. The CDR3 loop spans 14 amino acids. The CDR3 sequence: CASSFLRGGNTIYF. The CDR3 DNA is TGTGCCAGCAGCTTTTTAAGGGGTGGAAACACCATATATTTT.

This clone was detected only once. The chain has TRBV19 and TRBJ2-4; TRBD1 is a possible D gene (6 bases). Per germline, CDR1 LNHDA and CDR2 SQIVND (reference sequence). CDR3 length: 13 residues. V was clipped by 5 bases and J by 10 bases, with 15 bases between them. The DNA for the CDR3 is TGTGCCAGTAGTCCCCGGGACATCCCTATTCAGTACTTC. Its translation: CASSPRDIPIQYF.

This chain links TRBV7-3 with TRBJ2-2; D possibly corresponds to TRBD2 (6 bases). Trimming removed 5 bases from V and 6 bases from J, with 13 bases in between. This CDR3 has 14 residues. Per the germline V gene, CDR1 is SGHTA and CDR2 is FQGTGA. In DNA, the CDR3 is TGTGCCAGCAGCCTCCCTAGCGCAGCCGGGGAGCTGTTTTTT. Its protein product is CASSLPSAAGELFF.

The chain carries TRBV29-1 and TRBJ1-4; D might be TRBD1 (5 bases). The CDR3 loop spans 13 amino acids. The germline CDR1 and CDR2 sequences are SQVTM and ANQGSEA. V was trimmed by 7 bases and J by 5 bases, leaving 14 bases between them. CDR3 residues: CSGLQAGNEKLFF. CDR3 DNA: TGCAGCGGACTACAGGCCGGAAATGAAAAACTGTTTTTT.

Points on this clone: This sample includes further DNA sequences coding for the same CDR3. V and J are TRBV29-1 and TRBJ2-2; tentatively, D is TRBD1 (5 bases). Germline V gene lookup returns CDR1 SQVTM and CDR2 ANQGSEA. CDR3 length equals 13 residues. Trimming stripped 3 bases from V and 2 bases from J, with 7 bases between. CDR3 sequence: CSVDDRNTGELFF. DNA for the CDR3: TGCAGCGTTGATGACAGAAACACCGGGGAGCTGTTTTTT.

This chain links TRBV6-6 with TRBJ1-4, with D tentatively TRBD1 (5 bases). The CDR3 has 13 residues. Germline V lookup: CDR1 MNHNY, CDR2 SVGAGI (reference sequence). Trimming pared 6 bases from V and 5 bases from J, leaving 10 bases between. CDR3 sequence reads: CASSRQSNEKLFF. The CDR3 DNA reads TGTGCCAGCAGCAGACAGTCGAATGAAAAACTGTTTTTT.

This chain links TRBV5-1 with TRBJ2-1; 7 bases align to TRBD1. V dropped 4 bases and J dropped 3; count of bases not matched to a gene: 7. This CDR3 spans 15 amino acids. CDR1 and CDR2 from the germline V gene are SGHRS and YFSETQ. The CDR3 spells CASSQGTGVYNEQFF. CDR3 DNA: TGCGCCAGCAGCCAAGGCACAGGGGTCTACAATGAGCAGTTCTTC.

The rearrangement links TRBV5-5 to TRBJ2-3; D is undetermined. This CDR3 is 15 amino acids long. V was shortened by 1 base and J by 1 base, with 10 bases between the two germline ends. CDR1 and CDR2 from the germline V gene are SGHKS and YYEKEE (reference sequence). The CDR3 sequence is CASSLSPVGTDTQYF. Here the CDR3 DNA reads TGTGCCAGCAGCTTGAGCCCCGTGGGCACAGATACGCAGTATTTT.

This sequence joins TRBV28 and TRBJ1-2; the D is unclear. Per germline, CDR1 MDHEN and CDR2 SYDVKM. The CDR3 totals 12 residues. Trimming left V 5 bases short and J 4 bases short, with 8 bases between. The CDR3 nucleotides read TGTGCCAGCAGTCAGAGGGCCTATGGCTACACCTTC. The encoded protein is CASSQRAYGYTF.